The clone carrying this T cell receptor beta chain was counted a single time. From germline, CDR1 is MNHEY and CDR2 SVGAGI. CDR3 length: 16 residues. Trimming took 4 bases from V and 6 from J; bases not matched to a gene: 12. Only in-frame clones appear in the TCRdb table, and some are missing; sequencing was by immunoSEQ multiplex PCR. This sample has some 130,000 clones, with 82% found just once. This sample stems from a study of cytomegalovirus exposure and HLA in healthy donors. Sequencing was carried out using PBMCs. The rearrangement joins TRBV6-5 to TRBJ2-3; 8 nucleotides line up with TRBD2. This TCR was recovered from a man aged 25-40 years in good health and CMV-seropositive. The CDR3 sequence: CASSFTLRGAGDTQYF. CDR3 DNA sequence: TGTGCCAGCAGTTTCACGTTGCGGGGGGCGGGGGATACGCAGTATTTT.